This T cell receptor (beta chain) is drawn from a study of T cell responses to AZD1222 COVID-19 vaccine. Measured with immunoSEQ multiplex PCR; TCRdb has only the in-frame clones, and not every one. The sample has tens of thousands of clones, about nine tenths seen once. This TCR came from an adult in good health. The specimen comprised peripheral blood, sampled on day 0 of AZD1222 vaccination.

The CDR3 loop is CASSQEVAVRSSYGYTF. The CDR3 bases are TGTGCCAGCAGCCAAGAGGTAGCAGTCAGGTCTAGTTATGGCTACACCTTC. The V and J genes are TRBV4-2 and TRBJ1-2; D call uncertain. Germline CDR1 is LGHNA and CDR2 is YNFKEQ. This CDR3 is built from 17 residues. Deletions cut 0 bases from V and 5 bases from J, with 19 bases between.